The 14 T cell receptor beta chains presented below share a single source sample, sequenced in a study of blood T cell repertoires in COVID-19 (TCRdb year 2020). The receptor library was made with the immunoSEQ multiplex PCR assay. The clones in this table, taken by TCRdb from immuneACCESS, are in-frame only. Not every clone is retained; where verified, under half of the shortfall comes from an unresolved V gene, and the cause of the rest is unknown. The sample table contains roughly 230,000 clones; only one count was recorded for 80% to 85% of them. The ten largest account for approximately 4.4% of the sample. Sequencing was performed on peripheral blood. These receptors were taken from a middle-aged man with active or convalescent COVID-19.

V gene TRBV6-5 combines with J gene TRBJ2-7, with TRBD1 identical over 9 bases. This CDR3 spans 13 amino acids. V lost 9 bases, J lost 0 bases, and 3 bases stayed unmatched. CDR1 is MNHEY and CDR2 is SVGAGI in the germline V gene. The CDR3 sequence is CASGTGPSYEQYF. The CDR3 DNA follows: TGTGCCAGTGGGACAGGGCCCTCCTACGAGCAGTACTTC.

Concerning this clone: An end of the junction differs from the germline gene, which may be a read error. V usage is TRBV3-1 (or the pseudogene TRBV3-2) and J usage is TRBJ2-7; D is possibly TRBD2 (6 bases). This CDR3 has 15 residues. The germline CDR1 and CDR2 sequences are LGHDT and YNNKEL (reference sequence). The chain's CDR3 is CASSQDWGGSYEQYF. The CDR3 DNA is TGTGCCAGCAGTCAAGACTGGGGAGGATCCTACGAGCAGTACTTC.

This chain uses TRBV2 with TRBJ2-1; 15 nucleotides line up with TRBD2. With V trimmed by 6 bases and J by 10 bases, 13 bases remained unmatched. The CDR3 is 17 amino acids. Germline V gene data show CDR1 as SNHLY and CDR2 as FYNNEI. For the CDR3, the DNA is TGTGCCAGCAGGAGGGGTTCAGCGGGACTAGCGGGGGGCGAGCAGTTCTTC. Translating it yields CASRRGSAGLAGGEQFF.

This sequence joins TRBV7-2 and TRBJ2-5, with 9 bases matching TRBD1. Germline assignment: CDR1 SGHTA and CDR2 FQGNSA. CDR3 length equals 17 residues. J was trimmed by 5 bases and V by 1 base; bases with no gene match: 11. This chain's CDR3 is CASSLGYPGQGRETQYF. In nucleotides, the CDR3 is TGTGCCAGCAGCTTAGGGTACCCGGGACAGGGTAGGGAGACCCAGTACTTC.

This clone was picked up a small number of times. CDR3: CASSRTLSSYEQYF. In DNA, the CDR3 is TGTGCCAGCAGCCGTACTCTGAGCTCCTACGAGCAGTACTTC. The V call is TRBV6-5, the J call TRBJ2-7; D remains ambiguous. V dropped 6 bases and J dropped 0 bases, with 12 bases sitting between them. CDR3 size: 14 residues. Germline CDR1 is MNHEY and CDR2 is SVGAGI.

This sequence joins TRBV7-2 and TRBJ1-5, with D unresolved. Trimming left V 5 bases short and J 3 bases short, with 5 bases between. The germline V gene has CDR1 SGHTA and CDR2 FQGNSA. The CDR3 consists of 12 residues. The CDR3 protein is CASSIFNQPQHF. CDR3 DNA: TGTGCCAGCAGCATATTCAATCAGCCCCAGCATTTT.

This chain uses TRBV6-5 with TRBJ2-5, with D maybe TRBD1 (6 bases). The CDR3 extends over 13 amino acids. The V gene's germline CDR1 is MNHEY and CDR2 SVGAGI. V lost 6 bases, J lost 3 bases, and 11 bases lay in between. The CDR3 coding sequence is TGTGCCAGCAGCAGGGGTCAGAAAGAGACCCAGTACTTC. This sequence encodes CASSRGQKETQYF.

The genes are TRBV29-1 and TRBJ2-1; tentatively, D is TRBD1 (5 bases). Germline V CDR1 and CDR2: SQVTM, ANQGSEA. The V end lost 7 bases, the J end lost 5 bases, and 12 bases lay between the germline ends. The CDR3 runs 12 residues. The CDR3 nucleotides read TGCAGCGCCTCTGGGGCCGACAATGAGCAGTTCTTC. It translates to CSASGADNEQFF.

This chain uses TRBV2 with TRBJ2-1; D gene uncertain. Germline assignment: CDR1 SNHLY and CDR2 FYNNEI. This CDR3 region has 14 residues. V dropped 2 bases and J dropped 1 base, with 6 bases sitting between them. The CDR3 sequence: CASSESVSYNEQFF. The CDR3 coding sequence is TGTGCCAGCAGTGAAAGCGTATCCTACAATGAGCAGTTCTTC.

V gene TRBV9 combines with J gene TRBJ1-4, with a tentative D call TRBD1 (6 bases). V was cut by 4 bases and J by 7 bases, with 14 bases left in between. This CDR3 has 14 amino acids. CDR1 and CDR2 (germline): SGDLS, YYNGEE. CDR3 in DNA: TGTGCCAGCAGCCTCGGGACAAATGGTGAAAAACTGTTTTTT. Translated: CASSLGTNGEKLFF.

The chain is built from TRBV5-8 and TRBJ2-3, with TRBD2 as a possible D gene (5 bases). Germline V gene sequence: CDR1 SGHTS, CDR2 YDEGEE. Trimming left V 0 bases short and J 1 base short, with 15 bases between. The CDR3 consists of 17 residues. In DNA, the CDR3 is TGTGCCAGCAGCTTGGAAGGCTCGGGGTGGGGCACAGATACGCAGTATTTT. This gives the protein CASSLEGSGWGTDTQYF.

The V gene is TRBV6-5, the J gene TRBJ2-1; 11 bases map to TRBD2. There are 13 residues in the CDR3. The V and J ends lost 6 bases and 6 bases, in that order; junction bases with no gene match: 1. Germline CDR1 is MNHEY and CDR2 is SVGAGI. The CDR3 sequence is CASRGLAGNEQFF. The CDR3 DNA reads as TGTGCCAGCAGAGGACTAGCGGGCAATGAGCAGTTCTTC.

Here the CDR3 DNA reads TGTGCCAGCAGTTACTCGTTGGACAGGATAAACTATGGCTACACCTTC. Its protein product is CASSYSLDRINYGYTF. The rearrangement joins TRBV6-5 to TRBJ1-2; the match to TRBD1 covers 7 bases. CDR1 is MNHEY, CDR2 SVGAGI, per germline. The CDR3 is 16 amino acids. Losses at the gene ends were 0 bases for V and 2 bases for J; bases not matched to a gene: 6.

The genes are TRBV29-1 and TRBJ1-5; 12 bases line up with TRBD1. This CDR3 is built from 13 residues. Germline lookup yields CDR1 SQVTM and CDR2 ANQGSEA. V was clipped by 3 bases and J by 9 bases; unmatched bases: 3. Here the CDR3 reads CSVDGTGGAPQHF. The CDR3 coding sequence is TGCAGCGTTGACGGGACAGGGGGCGCGCCCCAGCATTTT.